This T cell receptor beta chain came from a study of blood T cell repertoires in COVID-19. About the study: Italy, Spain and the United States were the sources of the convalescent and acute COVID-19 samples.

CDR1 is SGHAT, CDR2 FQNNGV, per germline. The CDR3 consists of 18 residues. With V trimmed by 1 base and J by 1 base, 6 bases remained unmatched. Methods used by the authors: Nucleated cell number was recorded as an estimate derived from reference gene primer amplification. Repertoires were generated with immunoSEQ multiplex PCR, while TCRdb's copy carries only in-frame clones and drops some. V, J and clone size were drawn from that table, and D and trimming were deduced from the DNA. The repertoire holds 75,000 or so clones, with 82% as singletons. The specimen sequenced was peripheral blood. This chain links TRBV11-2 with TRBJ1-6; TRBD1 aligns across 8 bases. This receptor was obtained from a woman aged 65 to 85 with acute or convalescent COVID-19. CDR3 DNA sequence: TGTGCCAGCAGCTTAGTGGGCAGGGGGCGATCCTATAATTCACCCCTCCACTTT. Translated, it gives CASSLVGRGRSYNSPLHF.